This is a list of T cell receptor beta chains from one sample in a study of cytotoxic CD8 clonotypes in ibrutinib-treated CLL. Using immunoSEQ multiplex PCR, the repertoire was profiled, and TCRdb retains in-frame clones only, with some absent. This table has around 300,000 clones, 80% appearing once. The sequenced sample was PBMCs, obtained before ibrutinib treatment. The receptor source for this set is a human donor with chronic lymphocytic leukemia. The CDR3 runs from the conserved cysteine through the conserved F or W. Fields, in order: J gene, D gene, V gene, clone size, CDR3 DNA, CDR3 protein. A D gene is named only where the DNA matches it firmly. Clone size is shown for a subset of rows, as once, few, many or a class of expanded clone.

>TRBJ2-7|TRBD2|TRBV6-5|few
TGTGCCAGCAGCTACTCGGGGGGCGAGCAGTACTTC
CASSYSGGEQYF
>TRBJ2-7|NA|TRBV30|once
TGTGCCTGGAGATATGGGTACTTTACCTACGAGCAGTACTTC
CAWRYGYFTYEQYF
>TRBJ1-5|NA|TRBV28|NA
TGTGCCAGCCGGCGGGGGACCCAGCATTTT
CASRRGTQHF
>TRBJ1-2|NA|TRBV29-1|NA
TGCAGCGTTGAAGCCTGGGGTCGGGAGGGAGACTATGGCTACACCTTC
CSVEAWGREGDYGYTF
>TRBJ1-1|NA|TRBV7-9|few
TGTGCCAGCAGCCGGAGTGGGGGCACTGAAGCTTTCTTT
CASSRSGGTEAFF
>TRBJ1-5|NA|TRBV25-1|NA
TGTGCCAGCAGTGAGGGGAGCAGGATTAGCAATCAGCCCCAGCATTTT
CASSEGSRISNQPQHF
>TRBJ2-5|NA|TRBV18|NA
TGTGCCAGCTCACCACCGACGGTCGGAATACAAGAGACCCAGTACTTC
CASSPPTVGIQETQYF
>TRBJ2-7|NA|TRBV30|once
TGTGCCTGGAGTGTCTCCGGAGGTTCCTACGAGCAGTACTTC
CAWSVSGGSYEQYF
>TRBJ1-1|NA|TRBV9|NA
TGTGCCAGCTCCTTAGTCCGGAGCGAAGCTTTCTTT
CASSLVRSEAFF
>TRBJ2-7|TRBD2|TRBV7-9|few
TGTGCCAGCAGCTTAGCTAGCGGGGTCTCCTACGAGCAGTACTTC
CASSLASGVSYEQYF
>TRBJ2-3|NA|TRBV5-6|NA
TGTGCCAGCAGCTTGGATTCTCGCACAGATACGCAGTATTTT
CASSLDSRTDTQYF
>TRBJ2-1|TRBD1|TRBV2|NA
TGTGCCAGCAGGGATGACAGGGGCTCCTACAATGAGCAGTTCTTC
CASRDDRGSYNEQFF
>TRBJ2-7|NA|TRBV7-6|NA
TGTGCCAGCAGCTCTGGTCCTGGCGGAACCTCCACCTACGAGCAGTACTTC
CASSSGPGGTSTYEQYF
>TRBJ1-1|NA|TRBV29-1|few
TGCAGCGTTGGCCCCTCTGAAGCTTTCTTT
CSVGPSEAFF
>TRBJ2-7|NA|TRBV6-5|NA
TGTGCCAGCAGTTCAGGAACCTACGAGCAGTACTTC
CASSSGTYEQYF
>TRBJ2-5|TRBD2|TRBV27|once
TGTGCCAGCAGTTTAGCAGGACTAGCGGGAGAGTGGGAGACCCAGTACTTC
CASSLAGLAGEWETQYF
>TRBJ2-7|NA|TRBV21-1|NA
TGTGCCAGCAGCAAAAGGGACAAACCAATCTACGAGCAGTACTTC
CASSKRDKPIYEQYF
>TRBJ2-1|TRBD1|TRBV18|NA
TGTGCCAGCTCCCTCGGACAGGGGGATAACAATGAGCAGTTCTTC
CASSLGQGDNNEQFF
>TRBJ2-1|TRBD2|TRBV7-2|NA
TGTGCCAGCAGCTTAGGTGGTCAGCGGGAGGCCCCATACAATGAGCAGTTCTTC
CASSLGGQREAPYNEQFF
>TRBJ2-5|NA|TRBV6-1|NA
TGTGCCAGCAGTGAATTTTTAGGGTTTTTGGAGATCCAGTACTTC
CASSEFLGFLEIQYF
>TRBJ1-1|NA|TRBV7-6|once
TGTGCCAGCAGCTGGAGAGAGAACACTGAAGCTTTCTTT
CASSWRENTEAFF
>TRBJ2-7|NA|TRBV27|NA
TGTGCCAGCAGCTCCCGCACAGCTTCCTACGAGCAGTACTTC
CASSSRTASYEQYF